This TCR beta chain was sequenced in a study of cytomegalovirus exposure and HLA in healthy donors. Findings and limits, study-wide: As a later analysis revealed, most CMV-associated TCR beta chains appeared HLA-restricted. High specificity and sensitivity for cytomegalovirus status were reported for the classifier.

The PCR employed 60 Vbeta primers together with 13 Jbeta primers. Here immunoSEQ multiplex PCR was the method, and the copy in TCRdb shows in-frame clones only, minus some. The sample holds 120,000 or so clones, approximately 10% seen once. This clone has just a few counts. What it binds is not known. Germline V lookup: CDR1 MGHDK, CDR2 SYGVNS. V was pared by 2 bases and J by 5 bases, with 16 bases between. This CDR3 comprises 16 residues. The receptor's source is a woman younger than 35 in good health and CMV-seropositive. The chain carries TRBV25-1 and TRBJ2-1; TRBD1 might be the D (6 bases). Sequencing was done on a sample of PBMCs. CDR3 in amino acids: CASSELGALNDNEQFF. The CDR3 DNA reads TGTGCCAGCAGTGAACTGGGGGCCCTAAATGACAATGAGCAGTTCTTC. Filled out from reference TRBV25-1 and TRBJ2-1, the complete variable domain reads EADIYQTPRYLVIGTGKKITLECSQTMGHDKMYWYQQDPGMELHLIHYSYGVNSTEKGDLSSESTVSRIRTEHFPLTLESARPSHTSQYLCASSELGALNDNEQFFGPGTRLTVL.